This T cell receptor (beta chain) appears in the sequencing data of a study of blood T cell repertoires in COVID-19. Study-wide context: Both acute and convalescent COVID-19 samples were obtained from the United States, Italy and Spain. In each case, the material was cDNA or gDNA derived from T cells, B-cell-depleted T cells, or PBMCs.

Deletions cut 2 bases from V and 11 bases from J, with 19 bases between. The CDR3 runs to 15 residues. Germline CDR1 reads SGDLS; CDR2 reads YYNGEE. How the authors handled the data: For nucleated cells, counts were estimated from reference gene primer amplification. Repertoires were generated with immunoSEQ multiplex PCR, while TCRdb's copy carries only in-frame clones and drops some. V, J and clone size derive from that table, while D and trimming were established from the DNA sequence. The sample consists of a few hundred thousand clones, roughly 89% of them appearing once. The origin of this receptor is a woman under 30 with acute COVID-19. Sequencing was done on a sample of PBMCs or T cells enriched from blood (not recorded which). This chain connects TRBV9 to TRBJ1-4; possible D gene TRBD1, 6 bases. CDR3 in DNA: TGTGCCAGCAGCGTCGGGGGGCAAGACATTGGGAAACTGTTTTTT. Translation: CASSVGGQDIGKLFF. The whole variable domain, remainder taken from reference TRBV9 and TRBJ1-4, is DSGVTQTPKHLITATGQRVTLRCSPRSGDLSVYWYQQSLDQGLQFLIQYYNGEERAKGNILERFSAQQFPDLHSELNLSSLELGDSALYFCASSVGGQDIGKLFFGSGTQLSVL.